The present entry profiles one T cell receptor beta chain with its context. What it binds is not known. These data are taken from a study of cytomegalovirus exposure and HLA in healthy donors. The study, taken as a whole, reports: Among TCR beta chains, those listed as cytomegalovirus-associated numbered under 200. The analysis excluded some indistinguishable V segments, including TRBV6-2 and TRBV6-3.

Researchers ran the PCR with 60 Vbeta and 13 Jbeta primers. Data came from immunoSEQ multiplex PCR; TCRdb stores just in-frame clones and leaves some out. The repertoire holds more than 95,000 clones, with approximately 80% as singletons. V shed 5 bases and J 4 bases; nucleotides not matched to a gene: 9. The CDR3 runs 17 residues. Germline CDR1 is SEHNR and CDR2 is FQNEAQ (reference sequence). The V call is TRBV7-9, the J call TRBJ1-4; 11 bases line up with TRBD1. Sample: PBMCs. The source is a woman under 30 in good health and CMV-seropositive. The CDR3, as DNA: TGTGCCAGCAGCCCCGGGACAGGGGGAGGAAGTAATGAAAAACTGTTTTTT. Translated: CASSPGTGGGSNEKLFF.